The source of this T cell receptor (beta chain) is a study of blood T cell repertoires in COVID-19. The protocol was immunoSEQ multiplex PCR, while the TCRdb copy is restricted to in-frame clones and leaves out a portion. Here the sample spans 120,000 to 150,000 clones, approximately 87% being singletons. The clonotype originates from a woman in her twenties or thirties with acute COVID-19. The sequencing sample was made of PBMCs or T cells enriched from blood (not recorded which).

This CDR3 reads CASARRSEIEQYF. The CDR3 DNA reads as TGTGCCAGCGCCAGAAGATCCGAAATCGAGCAGTACTTC. J is TRBJ2-7 and V is TRBV6-6; D call uncertain. Germline V lookup: CDR1 MNHNY, CDR2 SVGAGI (reference sequence). This CDR3 has 13 residues. Trimming left V 8 bases short and J 6 bases short, with 17 bases between.